This T cell receptor (beta chain) was sequenced for a study of PD-1 blockade in classical Hodgkin lymphoma. Note on this clone: Antigen: not known.

Assay used: immunoSEQ multiplex PCR; TCRdb lists only in-frame clones, some missing. Of roughly 40,000 clones listed, 88% are singletons. General study points: Newly diagnosed patients reportedly trailed healthy donors in baseline TCR diversity. CD4+ TCR diversity, unlike CD8+, climbed significantly by C4D1.

V trimming: 5 bases; J trimming: 7 bases; junction bases outside the gene matches: 11. The CDR3 extends over 16 amino acids. The germline gives CDR1 MDHEN, CDR2 SYDVKM. Every patient was affected by relapse after autologous stem cell transplantation, while exposure to brentuximab vedotin was not uniform. This chain uses TRBV28 with TRBJ2-1; 10 nucleotides agree with TRBD2. This TCR came from a human donor with classical Hodgkin lymphoma. Sequencing was performed on peripheral blood mononuclear cells (PBMCs), taken at baseline. The CDR3 coding sequence is TGTGCCAGCAGTCGGCTAAGCGGGAGGGTTGGGAATGAGCAGTTCTTC. This encodes CASSRLSGRVGNEQFF.